This TCR beta chain originates from a study of blood T cell repertoires in COVID-19. Measured with immunoSEQ multiplex PCR; TCRdb has only the in-frame clones, and not every one. The sample has more than 80,000 clones, around 80% seen once. This CDR3 comprises 17 residues. The germline V gene encodes CDR1 SQVTM and CDR2 ANQGSEA. J lost 5 bases, V lost 1 base, and 14 bases had no gene match. The clonotype comes from a man older than 75 with COVID-19, enrolled during active disease. This chain links TRBV29-1 with TRBJ2-1; 7 bases line up with TRBD2. Material: peripheral blood. The DNA of the CDR3 is TGCAGCGTTGAAGGGGTTTGGGGCGGGAGCTCGGACAATGAGCAGTTCTTC. Translation: CSVEGVWGGSSDNEQFF.